This T cell receptor (beta chain) was recorded in a study of PD-1 blockade in classical Hodgkin lymphoma. Germline V CDR1 and CDR2: SNHLY, FYNNEI. V trimming: 6 bases; J trimming: 5 bases; junction bases outside the gene matches: 9. The CDR3 loop spans 15 amino acids. Study-level findings and limits: Repertoire differences lack defined causes, possibly disease activity or prior therapy. The baseline diversity of complete responders showed similarity to that of newly diagnosed patients. Some patients started nivolumab under 1 year after ASCT, and they were excluded.

Some clones are missing from TCRdb's copy, which holds only in-frame ones; the method was immunoSEQ multiplex PCR. The sample includes about 14,000 clones, roughly 86% of them seen just once. This clone occurred once. The antigen is not known. Patients all relapsed after autologous stem cell transplantation, and there was variation in brentuximab vedotin exposure. Best overall response was complete response, partial response or progressive disease in these relapsed/refractory classical Hodgkin lymphoma patients. The J gene is TRBJ2-5, the V gene TRBV2; 10 nucleotides match TRBD2. This clonotype was sampled from a human donor with classical Hodgkin lymphoma. This sample comprised peripheral blood mononuclear cells (PBMCs), obtained at baseline. CDR3 residues: CASRGTSAWGETQYF. The CDR3 DNA reads as TGTGCCAGCAGGGGGACTAGCGCTTGGGGTGAGACCCAGTACTTC.